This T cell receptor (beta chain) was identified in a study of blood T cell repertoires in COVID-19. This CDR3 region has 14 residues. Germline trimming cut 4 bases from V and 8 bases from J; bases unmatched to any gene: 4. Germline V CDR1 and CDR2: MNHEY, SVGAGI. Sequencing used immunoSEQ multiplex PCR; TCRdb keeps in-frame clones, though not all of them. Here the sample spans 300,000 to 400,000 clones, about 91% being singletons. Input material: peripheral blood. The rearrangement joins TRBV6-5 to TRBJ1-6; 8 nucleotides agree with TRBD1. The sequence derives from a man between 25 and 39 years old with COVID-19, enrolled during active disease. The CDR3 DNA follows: TGTGCCAGCAGTTGGACAGGGCGGGATTCACCCCTCCACTTT. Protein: CASSWTGRDSPLHF.